The 24 T cell receptor beta chains below were found in one sample sequenced in a study of blood T cell repertoires in COVID-19 (dated by TCRdb to 2019 to 2021). Receptor amplification or capture employed the immunoSEQ multiplex PCR assay. Not all clones reach the TCRdb copy of this immuneACCESS table, which keeps in-frame sequences only. Checked studies attribute under half of the gap to unresolved V genes and leave the rest unexplained. For this sample the table gives about 140,000 clones, of which around 90% were detected only once. The ten largest clones take up 1.5% to 2% of the sample. Material: peripheral blood. These receptors came from a man aged 70 or older with acute or convalescent COVID-19.

This CDR3 reads CASSSTGVDQPQHF. The CDR3 bases are TGTGCCAGCAGCTCGACAGGGGTCGATCAGCCCCAGCATTTT. This chain uses TRBV5-5 with TRBJ1-5; 8 bases line up with TRBD1. CDR3 size: 14 residues. Per the germline V gene, CDR1 is SGHKS and CDR2 is YYEKEE (reference sequence). The J segment lost 5 bases and the V segment lost 3 bases, leaving 4 bases of the junction unmatched.

This chain uses TRBV7-2 with TRBJ2-1, with D possibly being TRBD2 (6 bases). CDR1 is SGHTA and CDR2 is FQGNSA in the germline V gene. The V end lost 4 bases, the J end lost 5 bases, and 9 bases lay between the germline ends. The CDR3 is 13 residues long. CDR3 sequence (DNA): TGTGCCAGCAGCTCCCAGCGGGACAATGAGCAGTTCTTC. It specifies CASSSQRDNEQFF.

This clone was seen only a few times. The V and J genes are TRBV2 and TRBJ1-5; D gene unclear. The CDR3 loop spans 14 amino acids. CDR1 SNHLY and CDR2 FYNNEI come from the germline V gene. The V end lost 3 bases, the J end lost 1 base, and 7 bases lay between the germline ends. The CDR3 is CASSDRWSNQPQHF. CDR3 sequence (DNA): TGTGCCAGCAGTGACAGGTGGAGCAATCAGCCCCAGCATTTT.

The chain couples TRBV24-1 to TRBJ1-5; possible D gene TRBD1, 5 bases. Germline V gene lookup returns CDR1 KGHDR and CDR2 SFDVKD. V lost 4 bases and J 0 bases, leaving 12 bases between the germline ends. There are 16 residues in the CDR3. Here the CDR3 reads CATSENTGFSNQPQHF. The CDR3 bases are TGTGCCACCAGTGAAAATACAGGATTTAGCAATCAGCCCCAGCATTTT.

The chain links TRBV4-1 to TRBJ1-1, with D unresolved. The CDR3 runs to 14 residues. Trimming took 4 bases from V and 4 from J, leaving 13 bases between them. Germline assignment: CDR1 MGHRA and CDR2 YSYEKL. The CDR3 nucleotides read TGCGCCAGCAGCCGATTAGACATTGGCACTGAAGCTTTCTTT. Its translation is CASSRLDIGTEAFF.

The J gene is TRBJ2-7, the V gene TRBV5-4, with 10 bases that match TRBD2. The CDR3 consists of 15 residues. With 0 bases clipped from V and 9 bases from J, the junction kept 9 bases outside the gene matches. Germline CDR1 and CDR2: SGHNT and YYREEE (reference sequence). The CDR3 loop is CASSLASASGSGQYF. DNA for the CDR3: TGTGCCAGCAGCTTGGCCAGTGCTAGCGGGAGCGGGCAGTACTTC.

This chain joins TRBV5-8 and TRBJ2-7; D is perhaps TRBD2 (6 bases). The germline V gene has CDR1 SGHTS and CDR2 YDEGEE. Trimming pared 0 bases from V and 5 bases from J, leaving 15 bases between. The length of the CDR3 is 15 residues. The CDR3 sequence: CASSLGTTRSDEQYF. The DNA for the CDR3 is TGTGCCAGCAGCTTGGGGACTACTCGATCGGACGAGCAGTACTTC.

The chain is built from TRBV19 and TRBJ1-5; possible D gene TRBD1, 5 bases. CDR3 length: 14 residues. V lost 2 bases and J lost 3, with 8 bases in between. Germline V gene lookup returns CDR1 LNHDA and CDR2 SQIVND (reference sequence). CDR3 bases: TGTGCCAGTAGTATACAAGGGGTCAATCAGCCCCAGCATTTT. Its translation: CASSIQGVNQPQHF.

This rearrangement joins TRBV9 to TRBJ1-1; D remains ambiguous. The V and J ends lost 4 bases and 0 bases respectively, with 10 bases between them. The CDR3 consists of 14 residues. Germline lookup yields CDR1 SGDLS and CDR2 YYNGEE. CDR3 sequence (DNA): TGTGCCAGCAGCCCCCAACTCATGAACACTGAAGCTTTCTTT. Residues: CASSPQLMNTEAFF.

This sequence joins TRBV25-1 and TRBJ2-5, with 10 positions matching TRBD1. The V gene end was trimmed by 6 bases and the J gene end by 0 bases; junction bases not matched to a gene: 4. The length of the CDR3 is 15 residues. Germline V lookup: CDR1 MGHDK, CDR2 SYGVNS. CDR3 loop: CASRKGTGDQETQYF. The DNA for the CDR3 is TGTGCCAGCAGGAAAGGGACAGGGGACCAAGAGACCCAGTACTTC.

The chain carries TRBV7-2 and TRBJ2-2; unclear D gene. Trimming removed 1 base at V and 4 bases at J, with 7 bases between. The CDR3 contains 14 residues. Germline V CDR1 and CDR2: SGHTA, FQGNSA. The CDR3 is CASSLEYSTGELFF. The CDR3, as DNA: TGTGCCAGCAGCTTAGAGTACAGCACCGGGGAGCTGTTTTTT.

This clone was counted once. The V and J genes are TRBV25-1 and TRBJ2-3, with 9 bases fitting TRBD1. The CDR3 loop spans 18 amino acids. The V gene's germline CDR1 is MGHDK and CDR2 SYGVNS. With V trimmed by 5 bases and J by 0 bases, 12 bases remained unmatched. CDR3 in DNA: TGTGCCAGCAGTCCGCCGGGACAGGGTTGGACTAGCACAGATACGCAGTATTTT. As protein: CASSPPGQGWTSTDTQYF.

The chain employs TRBV10-2 and TRBJ1-5; D is perhaps TRBD1 (5 bases). V lost 3 bases and J lost 0, with 6 bases in between. Germline lookup yields CDR1 WSHSY and CDR2 SAAADI. This CDR3 has 14 residues. In nucleotides, the CDR3 is TGCGCCAGCAGTGAAGGGGCTAGCAATCAGCCCCAGCATTTT. Translation: CASSEGASNQPQHF.

V and J are TRBV3-1 (or the pseudogene TRBV3-2) and TRBJ1-6; 7 bases align to TRBD1. The V gene end was trimmed by 0 bases and the J gene end by 9 bases; junction bases not matched to a gene: 11. CDR1 is LGHDT and CDR2 is YNNKEL in the germline V gene (reference sequence). The length of the CDR3 is 17 residues. Here the CDR3 DNA reads TGTGCCAGCAGCCAAGAGGGAAGACAGGGCAGCCGTTCACCCCTCCACTTT. Protein: CASSQEGRQGSRSPLHF.

V usage is TRBV6-5 and J usage is TRBJ1-2; 8 positions match TRBD1. This CDR3 is 14 amino acids long. V dropped 6 bases and J dropped 7; count of bases not matched to a gene: 10. Germline CDR1 MNHEY, CDR2 SVGAGI. The CDR3 sequence: CASSSGQGDGGYTF. DNA for the CDR3: TGTGCCAGCAGCTCAGGACAGGGCGATGGTGGCTACACCTTC.

The V gene is TRBV18, the J gene TRBJ2-6; D uncertain. CDR1 is KGHSH and CDR2 is LQKENI in the germline V gene. Trimming cost V 3 bases and J 2 bases, with 8 bases left between them. The CDR3 spans 15 residues. CDR3 nucleotides: TGTGCCAGCTCACCGTATCAGGCTGGGGCCAACGTCCTGACTTTC. Protein sequence: CASSPYQAGANVLTF.

Details on this clone: The sample holds other DNA sequences that translate to the same CDR3. V is TRBV12-3 or TRBV12-4 and J is TRBJ2-3, with a weak D call TRBD2 (7 bases). Trimming shortened V by 8 bases and J by 5 bases, and 11 bases separated the two germline ends. This CDR3 is built from 12 residues. The CDR3 is CASGGAGDTQYF. CDR3 sequence (DNA): TGTGCCAGCGGGGGGGCGGGAGATACGCAGTATTTT.

The rearrangement joins TRBV7-6 to TRBJ2-7, with a tentative D call TRBD2 (5 bases). The CDR3 has 14 amino acids. The ends were cut back, 4 bases at V and 2 bases at J, with 12 bases in the middle. Germline CDR1 is SGHVS and CDR2 is FNYEAQ. The CDR3 spells CASSYGVGTYEQYF. The CDR3 DNA reads TGTGCCAGCAGCTACGGGGTGGGTACCTACGAGCAGTACTTC.

The chain employs TRBV6-5 and TRBJ2-7; 8 positions match TRBD1. From germline, CDR1 is MNHEY and CDR2 SVGAGI. This CDR3 comprises 14 residues. Trimming removed 6 bases from V and 7 bases from J; junction bases left unmatched: 11. CDR3 sequence: CASSRTGGPTEQYF. In DNA form, the CDR3 reads TGTGCCAGCAGCCGTACAGGGGGACCAACTGAGCAGTACTTC.

The chain has TRBV13 and TRBJ2-1; D might be TRBD2 (5 bases). This CDR3 has 15 amino acids. V was pared by 3 bases and J by 1 base, with 10 bases between. The germline gives CDR1 PRHDT, CDR2 FYEKMQ (reference sequence). The DNA of the CDR3 is TGTGCCAGCAGCTTTCGGGGAAAATCCTACAATGAGCAGTTCTTC. This codes for CASSFRGKSYNEQFF.

The V call is TRBV28, the J call TRBJ2-7; 13 bases fit TRBD2. Germline V gene lookup returns CDR1 MDHEN and CDR2 SYDVKM. V lost 5 bases and J lost 5; bases outside the gene matches: 6. The CDR3 length is 15 residues. The CDR3 protein is CASSMTSGRRHEQYF. The CDR3 bases are TGTGCCAGCAGTATGACTAGCGGGAGGAGGCACGAGCAGTACTTC.

CDR3 residues: CASRLFEGTEAFF. The CDR3 region has the DNA TGTGCCAGCAGATTATTTGAGGGCACTGAAGCTTTCTTT. V gene TRBV12-3 or TRBV12-4 combines with J gene TRBJ1-1; D is ambiguous. V lost 6 bases and J lost 4, with 12 bases in between. The length of the CDR3 is 13 residues.

The genes are TRBV5-1 and TRBJ2-3, with TRBD1 matching 7 bases. With 0 bases clipped from V and 5 bases from J, the junction kept 6 bases outside the gene matches. CDR1 SGHRS and CDR2 YFSETQ come from the germline V gene. The CDR3 is 15 residues long. CDR3 sequence reads: CASSLAGTVGDTQYF. The CDR3 region has the DNA TGCGCCAGCAGCTTGGCCGGGACAGTAGGAGATACGCAGTATTTT.

This clone was seen a single time. This chain links TRBV19 with TRBJ2-1; TRBD1 agrees at 9 bases. Unmatched junction bases numbered 7, after V lost 6 bases and J lost 7 bases. This CDR3 is 14 amino acids long. CDR1 is LNHDA, CDR2 SQIVND, per germline (reference sequence). DNA of the CDR3: TGTGCCAGTAGCTCAAAGACAGGGGGGAATGAGCAGTTCTTC. Protein product: CASSSKTGGNEQFF.